This T cell receptor beta chain derives from a study of Graves' ophthalmopathy and Graves' hyperthyroidism. Whole-study findings and limits: The model flagged ophthalmopathy progression at around 70% sensitivity and 72.22% specificity.

This clonotype was recorded at least ten times. The antigen is not known. RNA transcripts were the template, and TCR beta CDR3 regions were amplified from them. A first-round RT-PCR used HTBI primers, followed by a second-round multiplex PCR. TCRdb independently ran MiXCR on the multiplex PCR reads; one entry per CDR3 protein. The sample includes roughly 380,000 distinct CDR3 sequences, 15% of them seen just once. A follow-up of 18 months without ophthalmopathy meant that hyperthyroidism was stable. Pregnancy or lactation, uncontrolled infections and other autoimmune diseases were grounds for excluding patients. Trimming cost V 3 bases and J 0 bases, with 12 bases left between them. The germline V gene encodes CDR1 MNHNS and CDR2 SASEGT. The CDR3 totals 15 residues.

The chain employs TRBV6-1 and TRBJ2-7; D remains unclear. The sample comprised peripheral blood. This TCR was recovered from a young woman with stable Graves' hyperthyroidism. CDR3 in amino acids: CASSDPWVVSYEQYF. DNA of the CDR3: TGTGCCAGCAGTGACCCTTGGGTAGTCTCCTACGAGCAGTACTTC.